This is a list of T cell receptor beta chains from one sample in a study of cytomegalovirus exposure and HLA in healthy donors. Data came from immunoSEQ multiplex PCR; TCRdb stores just in-frame clones and leaves some out. Altogether about 230,000 clones are present, 80% to 90% being singletons, with the ten largest covering 0.2% to 0.25%. The specimen was PBMCs. These receptors all come from a girl aged 2-15 years in good health and CMV-seronegative. The CDR3 runs from the conserved cysteine through the conserved F or W. A D gene is named only where the DNA matches it firmly. Expanded clones are given a class, and other clones once, few, many or no size at all.

TRBV15	.	TRBD2	TRBJ2-3	TGTGCCACGTATAGCGGGAGTAGCACAGATACGCAGTATTTT	CATYSGSSTDTQYF
TRBV7-8	.	.	TRBJ2-7	TGTGCCAGCAGCTTAGAACTGGTCTACGAGCAGTACTTC	CASSLELVYEQYF
TRBV13	.	TRBD1	TRBJ2-5	TGTGCCAGCAGCCCTACAATGACGGGACAGGGATGGAAGACCCAGTACTTC	CASSPTMTGQGWKTQYF
TRBV30	.	.	TRBJ2-7	TGTGCCTGGAGTGAGGGGTACGGCGAGCAGTACTTC	CAWSEGYGEQYF
TRBV5-4	.	.	TRBJ2-5	TGTGCCAGCAGCATACCGGGACTTACGGGGGAGACCCAGTACTTC	CASSIPGLTGETQYF
TRBV2	.	TRBD2	TRBJ2-1	TGTGCCAGCACCAGGGCGGGGGGGCAGTTCTATAATGAGCAGTTCTTC	CASTRAGGQFYNEQFF
TRBV7-9	.	.	TRBJ2-1	TGTTCCAGCAGCTTAGGGCGGGGTACCTACAATGAGCAGTTCTTC	CSSSLGRGTYNEQFF
TRBV7-3	.	.	TRBJ1-5	TGTGCCAGCAGCTTAGGGGCCGGGCAGCCCCAGCATTTT	CASSLGAGQPQHF
TRBV30	.	.	TRBJ1-1	TGTGCCGGTAGAGATGGGGCTCGGGACACTGAAGCTTTCTTT	CAGRDGARDTEAFF
TRBV7-9	.	.	TRBJ1-2	TGTGCCAGCAGCTACCCACCGGGGTTCAACTATGGCTACACCTTC	CASSYPPGFNYGYTF
TRBV20-1	.	.	TRBJ2-6	TGCAGTGCTGCGACAGACGACGTCCTGACTTTC	CSAATDDVLTF
TRBV7-9	few	TRBD1	TRBJ1-5	TGTGCCAGCAGCTTAGCGGGGCAGGGGGCGCAGCCCCAGCATTTT	CASSLAGQGAQPQHF
TRBV7-9	.	.	TRBJ1-2	TGTGCCAGCAGCTTAGACAGCGGGTATGGCTACACCTTC	CASSLDSGYGYTF
TRBV29-1	.	.	TRBJ2-7	TGCAGCGTGGGGTTGGGCGCGGGACCCTACGAGCAGTACTTC	CSVGLGAGPYEQYF
TRBV6-1	.	.	TRBJ1-5	TGTGCCAGCAGTGGACAGCGGGGTTCGGGCAATCAGCCCCAGCATTTT	CASSGQRGSGNQPQHF
TRBV15	.	.	TRBJ2-7	TGTGCCACCAGCCCTCGGGACTCAAGGTTCTTCTACGAGCAGTACTTC	CATSPRDSRFFYEQYF
TRBV20-1	few	TRBD2	TRBJ2-1	TGCAGTGCAGCGGGAGGGGCAAAGTTCTTC	CSAAGGAKFF
TRBV19	.	.	TRBJ2-2	TGTGCCAGTAGTATATTGGCGGGGGCGATCGGGGAGCTGTTTTTT	CASSILAGAIGELFF
TRBV19	.	.	TRBJ2-3	TGTGCCAGTACGGACAAGGGTCGGGCAGATACGCAGTATTTT	CASTDKGRADTQYF
TRBV5-1	.	.	TRBJ2-4	TGCGCCAGCAGCTTGAAAGGGGACGGGGGCATTCAGTACTTC	CASSLKGDGGIQYF
TRBV6-5	.	.	TRBJ1-2	TGTGCCAGCAGCTACATAGGGGACTCTAACTATGGCTACACCTTC	CASSYIGDSNYGYTF
TRBV30	once	.	TRBJ2-7	TGTGCCTGGAGCGGGTCCTACGAGCAGTACTTC	CAWSGSYEQYF
TRBV5-1	.	.	TRBJ2-7	TGCGCCAGCAGCTTCGGGGGGCCAGTCGACTCCTACGAGCAGTACTTC	CASSFGGPVDSYEQYF
TRBV15	.	TRBD1	TRBJ2-4	TGTGCCACCAGCAGCCCAGGACAGGGGAAAGCCAAAAACATTCAGTACTTC	CATSSPGQGKAKNIQYF
TRBV29-1	.	.	TRBJ2-1	TGCAGCGTTGGGGTCAGGGGGGCTGCTTACAATGAGCAGTTCTTC	CSVGVRGAAYNEQFF
TRBV2	.	.	TRBJ1-1	TGTGCCAGCAGTGGTGACAGCAACACTGAAGCTTTCTTT	CASSGDSNTEAFF
TRBV5-6	.	TRBD2	TRBJ2-7	TGTGCCAGCAGCTTGGAACTAGCGGGGCCTTACGAGCAGTACTTC	CASSLELAGPYEQYF
TRBV7-7	.	.	TRBJ2-5	TGTGCCAGCAGCCCCTCAACGGGTGTGCAGACCCAGTACTTC	CASSPSTGVQTQYF
TRBV2	.	.	TRBJ1-4	TGTGCCAGCACTGCAGCTAGGGGGGGTAGTGAAAAACTGTTTTTT	CASTAARGGSEKLFF
TRBV5-1	.	.	TRBJ2-1	TGCGCCAGCAGCTTGAGTACAGGGAGCTACAATGAGCAGTTCTTC	CASSLSTGSYNEQFF
TRBV30	.	TRBD1	TRBJ1-2	TGTGCCTTCCTACCGGGACAGGATATAAATGGCTACACCTTC	CAFLPGQDINGYTF
TRBV21-1	once	.	TRBJ2-1	TGTGCCAGCGGGGAGGGCAGGTGGGGATACAATGAGCAGTTCTTC	CASGEGRWGYNEQFF
TRBV2	.	.	TRBJ1-5	TGTGCCAGCAGAGAAGTGGCAGGGAATCAGCCCCAGCATTTT	CASREVAGNQPQHF
TRBV6-6	.	TRBD2	TRBJ2-4	TGTGCCAGCCAGCGGGAGTTGGCCAAAAACATTCAGTACTTC	CASQRELAKNIQYF
TRBV5-1	.	.	TRBJ1-2	TGCGCCAGCAGCTTGACCACAGGGTTTGATGGCTACACCTTC	CASSLTTGFDGYTF
TRBV6-6	.	.	TRBJ1-1	TGTGCCAGCAGTCTGAGGGCCCTTAACACTGAAGCTTTCTTT	CASSLRALNTEAFF
TRBV6-5	.	TRBD1	TRBJ2-5	TGTGCCAGCAGTCCCCGGACAGGGACCCTGGAGACCCAGTACTTC	CASSPRTGTLETQYF
TRBV4-1	.	.	TRBJ1-5	TGCGCCAGCAGCCAAGATAAGTTCTTTGGGCAGAGATTCAATCAGCCCCAGCATTTT	CASSQDKFFGQRFNQPQHF
TRBV5-1	.	.	TRBJ2-3	TGCGCCAGCAGCTTGGACAGCTCCTTCACAGATACGCAGTATTTT	CASSLDSSFTDTQYF
TRBV2	.	TRBD1	TRBJ1-1	TGTGCCAGCAGGCGACAGGGGGGAATGAACACTGAAGCTTTCTTT	CASRRQGGMNTEAFF
TRBV15	.	TRBD1	TRBJ1-1	TGTGCCACCAGAGATGACAGGGGCCACACTGAAGCTTTCTTT	CATRDDRGHTEAFF
TRBV23-1	once	TRBD2	TRBJ2-1	TGCGCCAGCAGGGCCAGACAGGGCCAACTAGCGGGATACAATGAGCAGTTCTTC	CASRARQGQLAGYNEQFF
TRBV11-3	.	TRBD1	TRBJ1-1	TGTGCCAGCAGCCTGACAGGGAACCCTGAAGCTTTCTTT	CASSLTGNPEAFF
TRBV7-8	once	TRBD2	TRBJ2-1	TGTGCCAGCAGCTTAGTCCTTAGCGGGAGGGCCCGGAATGAGCAGTTCTTC	CASSLVLSGRARNEQFF
TRBV5-1	.	.	TRBJ2-2	TGCGCCAGCAGCTTGAGCTCTATCGGTCGGAGGGCCGTCACCGGGGAGCTGTTTTTT	CASSLSSIGRRAVTGELFF
TRBV10-2	.	.	TRBJ2-3	TGCGCCAGCAGTGGCGGTAGCGCAAGCACAGATACGCAGTATTTT	CASSGGSASTDTQYF
TRBV6-6	.	TRBD2	TRBJ2-3	TGTGCCAGCAGCCCCGCGGGGGGGCCCGCAGATACGCAGTATTTT	CASSPAGGPADTQYF